This T cell receptor beta chain originates from a study of cytomegalovirus exposure and HLA in healthy donors. Study conclusions and caveats: Presence/absence analyses took donor sequencing depth as roughly uniform. Researchers had no immune exposure information except CMV serostatus available.

Primers for the PCR totalled 60 Vbeta and 13 Jbeta. Assay used: immunoSEQ multiplex PCR; TCRdb lists only in-frame clones, some missing. The sample includes roughly 90,000 clones, just under 90% seen only once; the top ten take around 2.3%. Germline values: CDR1 SGDLS, CDR2 YYNGEE. V dropped 0 bases and J dropped 4 bases, with 10 bases sitting between them. This CDR3 is built from 14 residues. On this clone: Its cognate antigen is unknown.

This chain connects TRBV9 to TRBJ1-2; D perhaps matches TRBD1 (6 bases). The receptor was derived from a young man in good health and CMV-seronegative. Sequenced: PBMCs. In DNA, the CDR3 is TGTGCCAGCAGCGTAGGACAGGAACCCTATGGCTACACCTTC. Amino acids: CASSVGQEPYGYTF.